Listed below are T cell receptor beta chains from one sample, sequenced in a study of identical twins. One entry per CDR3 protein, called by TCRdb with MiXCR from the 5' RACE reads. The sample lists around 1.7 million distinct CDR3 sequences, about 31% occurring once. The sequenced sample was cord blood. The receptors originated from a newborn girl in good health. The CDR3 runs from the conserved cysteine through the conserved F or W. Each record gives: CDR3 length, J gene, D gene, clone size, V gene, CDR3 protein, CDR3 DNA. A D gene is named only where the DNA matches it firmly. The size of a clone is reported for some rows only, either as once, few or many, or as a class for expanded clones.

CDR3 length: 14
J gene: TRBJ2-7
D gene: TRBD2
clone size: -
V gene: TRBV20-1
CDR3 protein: CSARRNLAGISQYF
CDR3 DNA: TGCAGTGCTAGGAGGAATCTAGCGGGCATCTCGCAGTACTTC

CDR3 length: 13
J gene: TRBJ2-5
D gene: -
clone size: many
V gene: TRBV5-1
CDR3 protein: CASSLGDQETQYF
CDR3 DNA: TGTGCCAGCAGTTTGGGGGACCAAGAGACCCAGTACTTC

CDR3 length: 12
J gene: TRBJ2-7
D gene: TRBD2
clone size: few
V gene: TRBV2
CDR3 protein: CASLTSGSEQYF
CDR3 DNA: TGTGCCAGCCTTACTAGCGGGAGCGAGCAGTACTTC

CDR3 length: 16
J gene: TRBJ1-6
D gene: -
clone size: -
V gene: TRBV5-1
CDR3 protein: CASSLGPGDNNSPLHF
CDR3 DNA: TGCGCCAGCAGCTTGGGTCCGGGTGACAATAATTCACCCCTCCACTTT

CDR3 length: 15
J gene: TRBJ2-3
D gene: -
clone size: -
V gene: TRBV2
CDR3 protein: CASRGSGGVQDTQYF
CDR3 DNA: TGTGCCAGCAGGGGGTCCGGAGGCGTACAGGATACGCAGTATTTT

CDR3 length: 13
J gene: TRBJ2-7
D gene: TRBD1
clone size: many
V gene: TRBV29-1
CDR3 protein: CSVPGTGSYEQYF
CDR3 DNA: TGCAGCGTTCCCGGGACAGGGTCGTACGAGCAGTACTTC

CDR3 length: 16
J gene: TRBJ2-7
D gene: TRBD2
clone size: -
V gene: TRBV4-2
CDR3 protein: CASSQVRLAAYNEQYF
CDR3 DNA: TGTGCCAGCAGCCAAGTACGACTAGCAGCCTACAATGAGCAGTACTTC

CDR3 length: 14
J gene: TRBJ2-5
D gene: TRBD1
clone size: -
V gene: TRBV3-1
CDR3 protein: CASSQATGKETQYF
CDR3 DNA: TGTGCCAGCAGCCAAGCGACAGGGAAAGAGACCCAGTACTTC

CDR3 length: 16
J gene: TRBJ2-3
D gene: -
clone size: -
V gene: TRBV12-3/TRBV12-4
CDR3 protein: CASSLDGWLRADTQYF
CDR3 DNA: TGTGCCAGCAGTTTAGACGGCTGGCTTAGAGCAGATACGCAGTATTTT

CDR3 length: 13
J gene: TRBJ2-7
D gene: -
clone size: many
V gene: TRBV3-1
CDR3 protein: CASSQGTPYEQYF
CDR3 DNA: TGTGCCAGCAGCCAAGGGACCCCCTACGAGCAGTACTTC

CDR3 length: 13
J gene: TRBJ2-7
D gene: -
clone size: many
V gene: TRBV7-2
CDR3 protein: CASSLLNSYEQYF
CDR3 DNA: TGTGCCAGCAGCTTACTAAACTCCTACGAGCAGTACTTC

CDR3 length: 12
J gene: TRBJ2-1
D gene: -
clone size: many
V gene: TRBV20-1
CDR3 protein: CSARGPYNEQFF
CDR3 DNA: TGCAGTGCTAGGGGGCCTTACAATGAGCAGTTCTTC

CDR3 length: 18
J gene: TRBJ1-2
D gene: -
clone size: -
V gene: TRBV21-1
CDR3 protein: CASSKARAPGICPYGYTF
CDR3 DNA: TGTGCCAGCAGCAAAGCTCGTGCCCCAGGGATATGTCCCTATGGCTACACCTTC

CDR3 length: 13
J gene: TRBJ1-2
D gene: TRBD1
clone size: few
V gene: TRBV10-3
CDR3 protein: CAIEGQGSYGYTF
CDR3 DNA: TGTGCCATCGAAGGACAGGGGAGCTATGGCTACACCTTC

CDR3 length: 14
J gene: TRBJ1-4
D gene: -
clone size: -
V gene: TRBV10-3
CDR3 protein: CAISEGGWDEKLFF
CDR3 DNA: TGTGCCATCAGTGAGGGGGGATGGGATGAAAAACTGTTTTTT

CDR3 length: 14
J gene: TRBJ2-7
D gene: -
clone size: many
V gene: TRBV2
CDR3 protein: CASSDRRGSYEQYF
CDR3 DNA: TGTGCCAGCAGTGACAGACGGGGTTCCTACGAGCAGTACTTC

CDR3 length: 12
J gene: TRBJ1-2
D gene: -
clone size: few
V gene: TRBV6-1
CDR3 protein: CASSDGFYGYTF
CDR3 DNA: TGTGCCAGCAGTGACGGGTTCTATGGCTACACCTTC

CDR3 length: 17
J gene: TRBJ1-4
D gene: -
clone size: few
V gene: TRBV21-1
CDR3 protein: CASSKTGTVFPHEKLFF
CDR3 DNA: TGTGCCAGCAGCAAAACCGGGACAGTCTTCCCTCATGAAAAACTGTTTTTT

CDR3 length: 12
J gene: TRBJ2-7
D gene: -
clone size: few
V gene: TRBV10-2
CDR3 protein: CASKARPYEQYF
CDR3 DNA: TGCGCCAGCAAGGCTAGACCCTACGAGCAGTACTTC

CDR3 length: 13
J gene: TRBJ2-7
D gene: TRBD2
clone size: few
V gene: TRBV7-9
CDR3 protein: CATREGVSYEQYF
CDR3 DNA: TGTGCCACACGGGAGGGTGTATCCTACGAGCAGTACTTC

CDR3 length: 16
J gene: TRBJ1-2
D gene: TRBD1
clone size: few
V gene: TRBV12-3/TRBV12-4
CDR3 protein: CASRHINRGPNYGYTF
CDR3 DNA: TGTGCCAGCAGGCATATCAACAGGGGACCTAACTATGGCTACACCTTC

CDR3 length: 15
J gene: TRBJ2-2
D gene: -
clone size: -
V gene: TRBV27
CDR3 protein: CASRRGQLNTGELFF
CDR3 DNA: TGTGCCAGCAGGCGAGGACAGCTTAACACCGGGGAGCTGTTTTTT

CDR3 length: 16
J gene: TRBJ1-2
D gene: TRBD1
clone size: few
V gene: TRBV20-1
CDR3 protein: CSARRPGQASFGGYTF
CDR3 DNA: TGCAGTGCTAGGCGCCCGGGACAGGCCTCGTTCGGGGGCTACACCTTC

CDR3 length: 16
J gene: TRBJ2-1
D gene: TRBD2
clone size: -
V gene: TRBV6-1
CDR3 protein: CASSFAGTSGRDEQFF
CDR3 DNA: TGTGCCAGCAGTTTCGCAGGGACTAGCGGGAGGGATGAGCAGTTCTTC

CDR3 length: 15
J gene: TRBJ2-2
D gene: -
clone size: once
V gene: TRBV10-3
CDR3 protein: CAISGTPHNTGELFF
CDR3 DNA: TGTGCCATCAGTGGGACACCCCATAACACCGGGGAGCTGTTTTTT

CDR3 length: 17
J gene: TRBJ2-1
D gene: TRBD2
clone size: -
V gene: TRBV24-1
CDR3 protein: CATSDVRGGRFLNEQFF
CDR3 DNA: TGTGCCACCAGTGACGTGAGGGGCGGGAGGTTTCTCAATGAGCAGTTCTTC

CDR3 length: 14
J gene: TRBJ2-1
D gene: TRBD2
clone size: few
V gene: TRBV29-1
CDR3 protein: CSVGDYRKYNEQFF
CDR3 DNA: TGCAGCGTTGGGGACTATCGGAAATACAATGAGCAGTTCTTC

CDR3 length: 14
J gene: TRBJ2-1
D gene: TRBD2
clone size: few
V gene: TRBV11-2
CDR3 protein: CASSLAGGLHEQFF
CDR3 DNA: TGTGCCAGCAGCTTAGCGGGAGGGCTCCATGAGCAGTTCTTC

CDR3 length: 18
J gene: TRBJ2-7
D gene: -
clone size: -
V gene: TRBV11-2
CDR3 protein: CASSFRRTGGPSYNEQYF
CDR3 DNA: TGTGCCAGCAGCTTTCGCCGAACGGGGGGCCCGTCCTACAATGAGCAGTACTTC

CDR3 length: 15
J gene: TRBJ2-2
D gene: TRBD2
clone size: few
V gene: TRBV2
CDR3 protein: CASRASGANTGELFF
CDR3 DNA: TGTGCCAGCAGGGCTAGCGGGGCTAACACCGGGGAGCTGTTTTTT

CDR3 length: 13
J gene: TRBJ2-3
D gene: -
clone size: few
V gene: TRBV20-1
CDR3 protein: CSARWSGTDTQYF
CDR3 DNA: TGCAGTGCTAGATGGTCCGGCACAGATACGCAGTATTTT

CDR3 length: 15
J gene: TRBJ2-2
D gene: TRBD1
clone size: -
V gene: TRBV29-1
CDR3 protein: CSAIRDRVNAGELFF
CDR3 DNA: TGCAGCGCCATCCGGGACAGGGTTAACGCCGGGGAGCTGTTTTTT

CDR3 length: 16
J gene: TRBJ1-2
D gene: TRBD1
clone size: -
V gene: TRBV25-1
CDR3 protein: CASSEKGDRAGYGYTF
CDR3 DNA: TGTGCCAGCAGTGAAAAGGGGGACAGGGCTGGTTATGGCTACACCTTC

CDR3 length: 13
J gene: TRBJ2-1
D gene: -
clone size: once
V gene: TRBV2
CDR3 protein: CASSEGSSYEQFF
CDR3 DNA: TGTGCCAGCAGTGAAGGCAGCTCCTACGAGCAGTTCTTC

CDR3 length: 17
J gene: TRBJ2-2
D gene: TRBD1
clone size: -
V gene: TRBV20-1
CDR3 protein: CSARDPRTGSNTGELFF
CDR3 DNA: TGCAGTGCTAGAGATCCAAGGACAGGCTCGAACACCGGGGAGCTGTTTTTT

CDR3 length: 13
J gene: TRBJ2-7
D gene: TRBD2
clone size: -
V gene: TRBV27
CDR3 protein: CASGGRPSYEQYF
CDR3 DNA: TGTGCTTCAGGCGGGAGGCCCTCCTACGAGCAGTACTTC

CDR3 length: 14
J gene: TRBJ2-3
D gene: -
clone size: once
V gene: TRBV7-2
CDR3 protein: CATAAGATTDTQYF
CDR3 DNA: TGTGCCACCGCTGCGGGGGCCACCACAGATACGCAGTATTTT

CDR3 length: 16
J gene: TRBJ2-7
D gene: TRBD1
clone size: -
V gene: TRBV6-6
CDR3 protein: CASSYEGGSSTYEQYF
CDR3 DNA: TGTGCCAGCAGTTACGAAGGGGGCAGCTCCACCTACGAGCAGTACTTC

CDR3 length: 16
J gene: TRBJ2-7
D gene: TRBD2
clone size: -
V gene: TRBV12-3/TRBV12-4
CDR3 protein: CASSWPKLADGGEQYF
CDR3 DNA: TGTGCCAGCAGTTGGCCAAAACTAGCGGACGGGGGGGAGCAGTACTTC

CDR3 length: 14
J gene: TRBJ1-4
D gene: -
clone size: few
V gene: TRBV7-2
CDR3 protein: CASSLEGVGEKLFF
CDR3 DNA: TGTGCCAGCAGCTTGGAGGGAGTGGGTGAAAAACTGTTTTTT

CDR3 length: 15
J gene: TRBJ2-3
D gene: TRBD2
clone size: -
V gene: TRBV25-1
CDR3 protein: CASSVGGRDTDTQYF
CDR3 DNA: TGTGCCAGCAGTGTTGGCGGGAGGGACACAGATACGCAGTATTTT

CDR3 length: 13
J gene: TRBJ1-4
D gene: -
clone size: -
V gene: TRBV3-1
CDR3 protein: CASGRGTNEKLFF
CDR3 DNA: TGTGCCAGCGGAAGGGGAACTAATGAAAAACTGTTTTTT

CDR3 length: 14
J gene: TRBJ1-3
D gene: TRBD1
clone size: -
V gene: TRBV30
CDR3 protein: CACVQGAAGNTIYF
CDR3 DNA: TGTGCCTGCGTACAGGGGGCCGCTGGAAACACCATATATTTT

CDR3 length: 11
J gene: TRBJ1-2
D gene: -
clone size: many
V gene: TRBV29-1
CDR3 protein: CSVDPYYGYTF
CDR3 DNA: TGCAGCGTTGACCCCTACTATGGCTACACCTTC

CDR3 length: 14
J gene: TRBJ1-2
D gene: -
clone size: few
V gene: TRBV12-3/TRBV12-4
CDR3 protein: CASSLAGATYGYTF
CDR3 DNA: TGTGCCAGCAGTTTAGCGGGGGCCACCTATGGCTACACCTTC

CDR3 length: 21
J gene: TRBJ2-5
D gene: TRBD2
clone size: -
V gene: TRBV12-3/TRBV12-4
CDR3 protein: CASSNPLRGGLARREQETQYF
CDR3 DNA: TGTGCCAGCAGTAACCCTTTACGGGGGGGACTAGCAAGAAGAGAGCAAGAGACCCAGTACTTC

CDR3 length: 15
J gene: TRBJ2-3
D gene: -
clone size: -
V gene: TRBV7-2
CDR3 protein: CASSLRVWGADTQYF
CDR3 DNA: TGTGCCAGCAGCTTAAGGGTTTGGGGCGCAGATACGCAGTATTTT